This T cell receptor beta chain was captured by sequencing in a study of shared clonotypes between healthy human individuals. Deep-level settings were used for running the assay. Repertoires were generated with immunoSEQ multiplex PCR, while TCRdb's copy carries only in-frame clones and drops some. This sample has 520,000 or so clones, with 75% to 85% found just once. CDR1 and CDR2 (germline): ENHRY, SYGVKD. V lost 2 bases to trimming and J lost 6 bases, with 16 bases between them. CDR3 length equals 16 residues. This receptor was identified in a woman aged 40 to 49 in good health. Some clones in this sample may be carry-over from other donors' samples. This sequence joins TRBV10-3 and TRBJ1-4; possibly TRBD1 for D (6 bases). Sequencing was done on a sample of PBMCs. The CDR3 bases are TGTGCCATCAGTGAGATCGACAGGTGGATGGATGAAAAACTGTTTTTT. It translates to CAISEIDRWMDEKLFF.